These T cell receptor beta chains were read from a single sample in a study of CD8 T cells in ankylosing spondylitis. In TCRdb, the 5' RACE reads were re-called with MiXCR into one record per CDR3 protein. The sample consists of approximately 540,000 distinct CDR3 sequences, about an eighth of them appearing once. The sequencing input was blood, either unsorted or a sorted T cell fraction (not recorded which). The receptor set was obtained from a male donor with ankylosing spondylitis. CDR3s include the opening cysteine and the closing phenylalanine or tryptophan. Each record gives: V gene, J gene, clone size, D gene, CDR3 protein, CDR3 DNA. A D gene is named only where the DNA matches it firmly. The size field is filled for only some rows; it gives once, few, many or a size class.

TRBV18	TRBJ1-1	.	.	CASSPPSGRANTEAFF	TGTGCCAGCTCACCACCATCAGGGAGGGCGAACACTGAAGCTTTCTTT
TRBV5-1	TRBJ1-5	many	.	CASSLEVGGGQPQHF	TGCGCCAGCAGCTTGGAAGTTGGGGGTGGTCAGCCCCAGCATTTT
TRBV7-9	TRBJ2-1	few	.	CASTGKGHNEQFF	TGTGCCAGCACAGGGAAGGGGCACAATGAGCAGTTCTTC
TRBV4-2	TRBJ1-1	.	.	CASSQDWRGEAFF	TGTGCCAGCAGCCAAGATTGGCGTGGTGAAGCTTTCTTT
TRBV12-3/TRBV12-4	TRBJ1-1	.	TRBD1	CASSEGQGNFMNTEAFF	TGTGCCAGCAGTGAAGGACAGGGCAATTTTATGAACACTGAAGCTTTCTTT
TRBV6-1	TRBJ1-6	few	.	CASSIRGGNSPLHF	TGTGCCAGCAGCATCCGAGGGGGGAATTCACCCCTCCACTTT
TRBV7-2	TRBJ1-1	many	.	CASTAGRLNTEAFF	TGTGCCAGCACCGCGGGACGGTTGAACACTGAAGCTTTCTTT
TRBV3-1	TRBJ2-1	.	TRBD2	CASSQGVSGPEQFF	TGTGCCAGCAGCCAAGGAGTTAGCGGGCCTGAGCAGTTCTTC
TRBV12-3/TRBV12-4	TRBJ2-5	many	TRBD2	CASSSRTSRETQYF	TGTGCCAGCAGTTCCCGGACTAGCAGGGAGACCCAGTACTTC
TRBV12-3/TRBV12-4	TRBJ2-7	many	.	CASSFLGTQAYEQYF	TGTGCCAGCAGTTTCTTAGGGACTCAAGCCTACGAGCAGTACTTC